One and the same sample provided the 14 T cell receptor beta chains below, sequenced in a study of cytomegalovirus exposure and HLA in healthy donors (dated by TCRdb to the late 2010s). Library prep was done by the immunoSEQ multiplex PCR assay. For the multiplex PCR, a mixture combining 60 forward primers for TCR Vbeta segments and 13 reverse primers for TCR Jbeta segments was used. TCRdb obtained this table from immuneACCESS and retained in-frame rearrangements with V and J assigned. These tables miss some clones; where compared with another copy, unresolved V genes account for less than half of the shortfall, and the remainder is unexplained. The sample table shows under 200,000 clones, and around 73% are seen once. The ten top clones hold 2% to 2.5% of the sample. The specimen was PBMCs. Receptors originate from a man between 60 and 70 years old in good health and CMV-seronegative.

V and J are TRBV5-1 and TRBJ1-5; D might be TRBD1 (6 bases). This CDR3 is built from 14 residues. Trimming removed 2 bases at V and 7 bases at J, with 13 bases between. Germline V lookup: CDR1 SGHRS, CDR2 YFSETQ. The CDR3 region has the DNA TGCGCCAGCAGCTTCGGACAGATCGGCCAGCCCCAGCATTTT. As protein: CASSFGQIGQPQHF.

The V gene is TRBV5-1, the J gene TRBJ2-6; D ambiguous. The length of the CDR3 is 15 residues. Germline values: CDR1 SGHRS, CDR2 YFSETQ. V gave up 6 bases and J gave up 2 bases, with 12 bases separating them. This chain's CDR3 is CASMSTVAGANVLTF. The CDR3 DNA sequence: TGCGCCAGCATGAGCACGGTCGCTGGGGCCAACGTCCTGACTTTC.

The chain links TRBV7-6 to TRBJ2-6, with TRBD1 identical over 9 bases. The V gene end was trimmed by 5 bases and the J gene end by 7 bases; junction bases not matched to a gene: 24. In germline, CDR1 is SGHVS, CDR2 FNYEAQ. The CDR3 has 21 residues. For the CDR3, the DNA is TGTGCCAGCAGCCCAACAAGGGCGGCCAATTCCGGGACAGGGAGAGCCAACGTCCTGACTTTC. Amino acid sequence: CASSPTRAANSGTGRANVLTF.

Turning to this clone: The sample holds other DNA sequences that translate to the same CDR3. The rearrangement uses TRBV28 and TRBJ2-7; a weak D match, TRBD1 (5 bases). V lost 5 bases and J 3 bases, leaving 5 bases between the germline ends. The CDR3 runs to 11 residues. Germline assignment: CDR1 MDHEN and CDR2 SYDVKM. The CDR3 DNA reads TGTGCCAGCAGTAGGGGCTACGAGCAGTACTTC. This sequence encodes CASSRGYEQYF.

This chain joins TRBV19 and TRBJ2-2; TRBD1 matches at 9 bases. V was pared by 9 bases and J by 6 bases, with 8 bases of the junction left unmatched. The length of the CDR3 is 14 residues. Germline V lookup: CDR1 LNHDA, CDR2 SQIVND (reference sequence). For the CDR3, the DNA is TGTGCCAGCAAGGGACAGGGTAGTGCCGGGGAGCTGTTTTTT. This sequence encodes CASKGQGSAGELFF.

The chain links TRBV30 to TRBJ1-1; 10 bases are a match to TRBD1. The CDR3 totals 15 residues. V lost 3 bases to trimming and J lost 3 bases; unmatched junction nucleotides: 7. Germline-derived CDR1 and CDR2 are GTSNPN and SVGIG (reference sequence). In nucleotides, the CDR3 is TGTGCCTGGAGGCCCATTGGGACAGGGGACACTGAAGCTTTCTTT. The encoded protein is CAWRPIGTGDTEAFF.

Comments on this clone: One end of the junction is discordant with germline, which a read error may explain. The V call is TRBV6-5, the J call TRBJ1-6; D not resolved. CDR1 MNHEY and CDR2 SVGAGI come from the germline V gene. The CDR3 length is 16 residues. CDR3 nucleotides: TGTGCCAGCAGTTACTCAGCAGGCTCCTATAATTCACCCCTCAACTTT. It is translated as CASSYSAGSYNSPLNF.

CDR3 bases: TGTGCCAGCAGCCTCCCTCCTACAGGCGTGTTGTTTTTT. It is translated as CASSLPPTGVLFF. The V call is TRBV28, the J call TRBJ1-4, with a weak D call TRBD1 (5 bases). Trimming took off 6 bases at V and 15 bases at J, with 20 bases between the two ends. This CDR3 region has 13 residues. The germline V gene has CDR1 MDHEN and CDR2 SYDVKM.

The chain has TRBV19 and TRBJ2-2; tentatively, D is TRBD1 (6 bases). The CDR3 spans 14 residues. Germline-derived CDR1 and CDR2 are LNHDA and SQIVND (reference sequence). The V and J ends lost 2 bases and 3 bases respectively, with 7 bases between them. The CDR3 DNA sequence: TGTGCCAGTAGTATAAACAGGGACACCGGGGAGCTGTTTTTT. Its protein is CASSINRDTGELFF.

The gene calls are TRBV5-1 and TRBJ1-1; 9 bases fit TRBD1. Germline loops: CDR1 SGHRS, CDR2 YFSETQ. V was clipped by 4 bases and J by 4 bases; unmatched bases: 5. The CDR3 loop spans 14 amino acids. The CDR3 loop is CASSKGTGSTEAFF. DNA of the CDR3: TGCGCCAGCAGCAAAGGGACAGGGTCCACTGAAGCTTTCTTT.

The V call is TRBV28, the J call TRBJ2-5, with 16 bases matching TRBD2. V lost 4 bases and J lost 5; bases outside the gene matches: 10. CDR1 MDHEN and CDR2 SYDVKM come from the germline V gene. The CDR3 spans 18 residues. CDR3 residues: CASSSGLAGGPLSETQYF. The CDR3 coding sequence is TGTGCCAGCAGTTCGGGACTAGCGGGAGGGCCCCTATCGGAGACCCAGTACTTC.

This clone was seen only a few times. The CDR3 nucleotides are TGCAGCGTTGAGCGGGGTTTGAACACTGAAGCTTTCTTT. Residues: CSVERGLNTEAFF. V usage is TRBV29-1 and J usage is TRBJ1-1; D call uncertain. The CDR3 covers 13 residues. Germline V gives CDR1 SQVTM, CDR2 ANQGSEA. Trimming shortened V by 3 bases and J by 0 bases, and 8 bases separated the two germline ends. Drawing the rest from reference TRBV29-1 and TRBJ1-1, the complete variable domain is SAVISQKPSRDICQRGTSLTIQCQVDSQVTMMFWYRQQPGQSLTLIATANQGSEATYESGFVIDKFPISRPNLTFSTLTVSNMSPEDSSIYLCSVERGLNTEAFFGQGTRLTVV.

This CDR3 reads CASSLSSGNTIYF. The CDR3 DNA is TGTGCCAGCAGTCTCAGCTCTGGAAACACCATATATTTT. The V and J genes are TRBV27 and TRBJ1-3; D gene unclear. This CDR3 region has 13 residues. The V gene's germline CDR1 is MNHEY and CDR2 SMNVEV (reference sequence). V lost 5 bases to trimming and J lost 0 bases, with 5 bases between them.

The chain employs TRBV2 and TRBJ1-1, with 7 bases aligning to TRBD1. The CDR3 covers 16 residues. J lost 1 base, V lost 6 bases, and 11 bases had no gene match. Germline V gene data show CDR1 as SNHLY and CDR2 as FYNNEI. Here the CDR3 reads CASSGDRRTTNTEAFF. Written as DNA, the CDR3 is TGTGCCAGCAGCGGGGACAGACGAACCACGAACACTGAAGCTTTCTTT.